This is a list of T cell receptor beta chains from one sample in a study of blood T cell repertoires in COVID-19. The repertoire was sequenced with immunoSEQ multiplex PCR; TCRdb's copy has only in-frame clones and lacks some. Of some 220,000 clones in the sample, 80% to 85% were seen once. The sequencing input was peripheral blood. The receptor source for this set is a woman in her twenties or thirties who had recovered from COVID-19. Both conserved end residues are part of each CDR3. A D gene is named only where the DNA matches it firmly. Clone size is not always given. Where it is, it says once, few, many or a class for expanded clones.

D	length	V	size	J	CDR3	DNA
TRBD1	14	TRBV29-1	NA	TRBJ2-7	CSVGTGTGVHEQYF	TGCAGCGTTGGAACCGGGACAGGGGTCCACGAGCAGTACTTC
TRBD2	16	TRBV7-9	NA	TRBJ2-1	CASSSMVSGRVSEQFF	TGTGCCAGCAGCTCGATGGTGAGCGGGAGGGTTAGTGAGCAGTTCTTC
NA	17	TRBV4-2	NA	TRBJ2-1	CASSQDPQYSSYNEQFF	TGTGCCAGCAGCCAAGATCCCCAGTACAGCTCCTACAATGAGCAGTTCTTC
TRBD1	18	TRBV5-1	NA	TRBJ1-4	CASSSPGTGGTTNEKLFF	TGCGCCAGCAGCTCACCCGGGACAGGGGGAACAACTAATGAAAAACTGTTTTTT
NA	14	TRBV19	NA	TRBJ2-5	CASSDGGVWETQYF	TGTGCCAGTAGTGACGGCGGGGTGTGGGAGACCCAGTACTTC
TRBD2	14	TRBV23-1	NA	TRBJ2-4	CASSQRGIKNIQYF	TGCGCCAGCAGTCAGCGGGGGATCAAAAACATTCAGTACTTC
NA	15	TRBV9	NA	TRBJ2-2	CASSVEAGRTGELFF	TGTGCCAGCAGCGTAGAAGCAGGTCGGACCGGGGAGCTGTTTTTT
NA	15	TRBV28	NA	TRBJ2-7	CASSLQGLGIYEQYF	TGTGCCAGCAGTTTGCAGGGTTTGGGCATCTACGAGCAGTACTTC
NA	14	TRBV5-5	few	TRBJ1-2	CASSLMEGGYGYTF	TGTGCCAGCAGCTTAATGGAAGGGGGCTATGGCTACACCTTC
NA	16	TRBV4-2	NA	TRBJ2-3	CASSQVRASETDTQYF	TGTGCCAGCAGCCAAGTGCGGGCTAGCGAGACAGATACGCAGTATTTT
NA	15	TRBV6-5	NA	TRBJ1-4	CASSQTASGREKLFF	TGTGCCAGCAGCCAGACGGCGTCTGGGCGTGAAAAACTGTTTTTT
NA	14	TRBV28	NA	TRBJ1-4	CASSPPPTNEKLFF	TGTGCCAGCAGTCCCCCTCCAACTAATGAAAAACTGTTTTTT
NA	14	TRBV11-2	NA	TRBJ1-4	CASSPPGSGEKLFF	TGTGCCAGCAGCCCCCCAGGGTCTGGGGAAAAACTGTTTTTT
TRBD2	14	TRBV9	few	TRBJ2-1	CASSVVGLADEQFF	TGTGCCAGCAGCGTAGTAGGACTAGCGGATGAGCAGTTCTTC
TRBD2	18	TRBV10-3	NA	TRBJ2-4	CAISGTSGRASSQNIQYF	TGTGCCATCAGTGGTACTAGCGGGAGGGCCTCGAGCCAAAACATTCAGTACTTC
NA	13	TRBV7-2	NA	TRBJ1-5	CASSLLLSQPQHF	TGTGCCAGCAGCTTACTTTTGTCTCAGCCCCAGCATTTT
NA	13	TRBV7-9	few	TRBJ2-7	CASSLLEGYEQYF	TGTGCCAGCAGCTTATTAGAGGGCTACGAGCAGTACTTC
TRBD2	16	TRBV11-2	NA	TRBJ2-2	CASSLTGGPLTGELFF	TGTGCCAGCAGCTTAACGGGGGGACCACTCACCGGGGAGCTGTTTTTT
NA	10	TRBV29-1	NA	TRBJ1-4	CSYDREKLFF	TGCAGCTACGACAGGGAAAAACTGTTTTTT
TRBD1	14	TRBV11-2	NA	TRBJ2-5	CASSLTGTEETQYF	TGTGCCAGCAGCCTTACCGGGACAGAAGAGACCCAGTACTTC
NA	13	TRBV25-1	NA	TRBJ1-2	CASSESVTGGYTF	TGTGCCAGCAGTGAATCAGTGACAGGTGGCTACACCTTC
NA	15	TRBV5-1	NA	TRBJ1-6	CASSLVGGGNSPLHF	TGCGCCAGCAGCTTGGTGGGCGGGGGTAATTCACCCCTCCACTTT
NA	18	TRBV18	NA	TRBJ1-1	CASSPNLQGSGGNTEAFF	TGTGCCAGCTCACCAAATCTACAGGGTTCGGGGGGGAACACTGAAGCTTTCTTT
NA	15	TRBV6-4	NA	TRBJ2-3	CASSVSVSSTDTQYF	TGTGCCAGCAGTGTTAGCGTATCTAGCACAGATACGCAGTATTTT
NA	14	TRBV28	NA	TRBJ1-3	CASSAQGSGNTIYF	TGTGCCAGCAGTGCGCAGGGCTCTGGAAACACCATATATTTT
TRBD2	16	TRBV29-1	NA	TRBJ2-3	CSVEDRLAGVSDTQYF	TGCAGCGTTGAAGATCGACTAGCGGGAGTGTCAGATACGCAGTATTTT
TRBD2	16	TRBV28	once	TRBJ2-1	CASSFAGTSGRNEQFF	TGTGCCAGCAGTTTTGCAGGGACTAGCGGGAGAAATGAGCAGTTCTTC
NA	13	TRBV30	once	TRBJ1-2	CAWSPDSNYGYTF	TGTGCCTGGAGCCCTGACAGTAACTATGGCTACACCTTC
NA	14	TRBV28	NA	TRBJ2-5	CASSLRRGQETQYF	TGTGCCAGCAGTTTACGAAGAGGCCAAGAGACCCAGTACTTC
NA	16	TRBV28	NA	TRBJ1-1	CASRKYQGYVNTEAFF	TGTGCCAGCAGGAAATATCAGGGTTACGTGAACACTGAAGCTTTCTTT
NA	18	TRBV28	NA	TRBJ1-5	CASSLKQGWPESNQPQHF	TGTGCCAGCAGTTTAAAACAGGGCTGGCCGGAAAGCAATCAGCCCCAGCATTTT
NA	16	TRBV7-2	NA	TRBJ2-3	CASSLGSGTNTDTQYF	TGTGCCAGCAGCTTAGGGTCGGGGACAAACACAGATACGCAGTATTTT